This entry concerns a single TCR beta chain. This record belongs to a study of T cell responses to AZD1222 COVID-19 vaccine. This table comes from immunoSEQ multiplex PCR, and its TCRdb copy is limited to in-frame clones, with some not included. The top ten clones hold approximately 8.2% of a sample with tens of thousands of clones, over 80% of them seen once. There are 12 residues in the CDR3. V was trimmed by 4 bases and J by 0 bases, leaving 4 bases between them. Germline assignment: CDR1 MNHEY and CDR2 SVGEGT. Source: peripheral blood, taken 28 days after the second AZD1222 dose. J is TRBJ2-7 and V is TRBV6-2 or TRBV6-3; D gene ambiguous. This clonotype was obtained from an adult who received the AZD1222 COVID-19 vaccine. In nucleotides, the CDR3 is TGTGCCAGCAGTTCGACCTCCTACGAGCAGTACTTC. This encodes CASSSTSYEQYF.